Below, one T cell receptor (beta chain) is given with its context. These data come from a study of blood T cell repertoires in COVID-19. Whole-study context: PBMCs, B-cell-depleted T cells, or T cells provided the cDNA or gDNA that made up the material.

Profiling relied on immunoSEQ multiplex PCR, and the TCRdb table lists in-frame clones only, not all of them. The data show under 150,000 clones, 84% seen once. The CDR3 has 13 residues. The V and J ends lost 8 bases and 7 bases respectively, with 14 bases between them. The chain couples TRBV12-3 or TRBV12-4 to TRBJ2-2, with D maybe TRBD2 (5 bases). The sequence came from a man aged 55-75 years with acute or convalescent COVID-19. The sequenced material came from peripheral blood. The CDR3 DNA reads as TGTGCCAGCCGCTTTAGTGAGGGCGGGGAGCTGTTTTTT. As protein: CASRFSEGGELFF.